What follows are 14 T cell receptor beta chains derived from one specimen sequenced in a study of T cells in tumors after PD-1 blockade. The data were produced by immunoSEQ multiplex PCR, yet TCRdb's version contains in-frame clones alone and is incomplete. The sample lists about 63,000 clones; approximately 74% were seen once. The sequencing here drew on PBMCs, taken after anti-PD-1 treatment. The receptors were sampled from a human donor with basal cell carcinoma.

The chain combines TRBV19 with TRBJ2-5; tentatively, D is TRBD1 or TRBD2 (6 bases each). The CDR3 consists of 14 residues. V shed 2 bases and J shed 5 bases, with 12 bases lying between them. Germline CDR1 reads LNHDA; CDR2 reads SQIVND (reference sequence). Here the CDR3 reads CASSITRGLETQYF. Here the CDR3 DNA reads TGTGCCAGTAGTATAACCCGGGGGCTGGAGACCCAGTACTTC.

V gene TRBV10-2 combines with J gene TRBJ2-5, with D possibly matching TRBD2 (5 bases). Germline V gives CDR1 WSHSY, CDR2 SAAADI. The CDR3 sequence is 16 residues long. Trimming left V 6 bases short and J 5 bases short, with 22 bases between. In DNA, the CDR3 is TGCGCCAGCAGCAAGGCTAAGCTAGAGGGTTTGGAGACCCAGTACTTC. Protein: CASSKAKLEGLETQYF.

This clone was detected only a few times. V usage is TRBV5-1 and J usage is TRBJ2-2; TRBD1 might be the D (6 bases). CDR1 and CDR2 (germline): SGHRS, YFSETQ. CDR3 size: 15 residues. The V gene lost 4 bases and the J gene lost 6 bases, with 16 bases spanning the gap. This CDR3 reads CASSPGTTWAGELFF. CDR3 DNA sequence: TGCGCCAGCAGCCCCGGGACAACTTGGGCCGGGGAGCTGTTTTTT.

The rearrangement links TRBV5-1 to TRBJ2-7; unclear D gene. The CDR3 length is 12 residues. Trimming left V 1 base short and J 3 bases short, with 5 bases between. Per germline, CDR1 SGHRS and CDR2 YFSETQ. In nucleotides, the CDR3 is TGCGCCAGCAGCTTGAAGGACTACGAGCAGTACTTC. Amino acids: CASSLKDYEQYF.

The chain uses TRBV6-5 and TRBJ2-1; 9 positions agree with TRBD2. J lost 7 bases, V lost 6 bases, and 4 bases had no gene match. CDR3 length equals 13 residues. The germline V gene has CDR1 MNHEY and CDR2 SVGAGI. The CDR3 coding sequence is TGTGCCAGCAGGGCTAGCGGGAAGAATGAGCAGTTCTTC. Translation: CASRASGKNEQFF.

The rearrangement uses TRBV5-1 and TRBJ2-2; possibly TRBD1 for D (6 bases). This CDR3 region has 15 residues. V gave up 2 bases and J gave up 1 base, with 9 bases separating them. Germline assignment: CDR1 SGHRS and CDR2 YFSETQ. This CDR3 reads CASSFRTENTGELFF. The CDR3 DNA sequence: TGCGCCAGCAGCTTTCGGACAGAGAACACCGGGGAGCTGTTTTTT.

The chain uses TRBV10-3 and TRBJ1-1; D remains unclear. Trimming removed 3 bases at V and 1 base at J, with 15 bases between. From germline, CDR1 is ENHRY and CDR2 SYGVKD. The CDR3 is 16 amino acids. The CDR3 DNA is TGTGCCATCAGTGACACCCCTGGGAAGGGGAACACTGAAGCTTTCTTT. It codes for CAISDTPGKGNTEAFF.

The rearrangement joins TRBV28 to TRBJ2-7; D is undetermined. The CDR3 consists of 10 residues. In germline, CDR1 is MDHEN, CDR2 SYDVKM. V lost 8 bases and J lost 3, with 5 bases in between. Written as DNA, the CDR3 is TGTGCCAGCGGGGACTACGAGCAGTACTTC. Protein: CASGDYEQYF.

The J gene is TRBJ2-1, the V gene TRBV7-6, with D tentatively TRBD1 or TRBD2 (5 bases each). From germline, CDR1 is SGHVS and CDR2 FNYEAQ. The V end was cut by 5 bases, the J end by 2 bases, with 10 bases between. There are 14 residues in the CDR3. CDR3 coding DNA: TGTGCCAGCAGCCCCCGGGACCCCTACAATGAGCAGTTCTTC. Amino acids: CASSPRDPYNEQFF.

The chain employs TRBV5-6 and TRBJ1-4; D is undetermined. The CDR3 runs to 13 residues. The germline CDR1 and CDR2 sequences are SGHDT and YYEEEE. Trimming cost V 0 bases and J 4 bases, with 4 bases left between them. The CDR3 region is CASSLDGNEKLFF. In nucleotides, the CDR3 is TGTGCCAGCAGCTTGGACGGTAATGAAAAACTGTTTTTT.

This clone was seen only a few times. The chain employs TRBV2 and TRBJ1-1; a weak D match, TRBD1 (5 bases). Trimming took off 1 base at V and 4 bases at J, with 10 bases between the two ends. This CDR3 region has 14 residues. Germline V gives CDR1 SNHLY, CDR2 FYNNEI. CDR3 sequence (DNA): TGTGCCAGCAGTGAAGGTTCTGGGGGCACTGAAGCTTTCTTT. It yields the protein CASSEGSGGTEAFF.

The chain employs TRBV30 and TRBJ1-4; D remains unclear. The CDR3 totals 13 residues. Looked up from germline, CDR1 is GTSNPN and CDR2 is SVGIG (reference sequence). V was pared by 4 bases and J by 3 bases, with 9 bases between. The CDR3 region has the DNA TGTGCCTGGACGGATGGCCCTAATGAAAAACTGTTTTTT. This gives the protein CAWTDGPNEKLFF. Using reference TRBV30 and TRBJ1-4 for the parts outside the CDR3, the full variable domain is SQTIHQWPATLVQPVGSPLSLECTVEGTSNPNLYWYRQAAGRGLQLLFYSVGIGQISSEVPQNLSASRPQDRQFILSSKKLLLSDSGFYLCAWTDGPNEKLFFGSGTQLSVL.

This clone was counted a single time. The rearrangement uses TRBV27 and TRBJ1-4, with a tentative D call TRBD1 (5 bases). The CDR3 sequence is 13 residues long. The germline gives CDR1 MNHEY, CDR2 SMNVEV (reference sequence). V lost 10 bases and J 6 bases, leaving 15 bases between the germline ends. This CDR3 reads CATQDVLHEKLFF. The CDR3 DNA is TGTGCCACACAGGACGTGCTCCATGAAAAACTGTTTTTT.

The chain couples TRBV29-1 to TRBJ2-1; the D gene is possibly TRBD2 (6 bases). The CDR3 runs 15 residues. Germline V gene data show CDR1 as SQVTM and CDR2 as ANQGSEA. V was clipped by 4 bases and J by 2 bases, with 15 bases between them. CDR3 coding DNA: TGCAGCGTTGCAGAGGGGAGGAGCACCTACAATGAGCAGTTCTTC. This translates into CSVAEGRSTYNEQFF.